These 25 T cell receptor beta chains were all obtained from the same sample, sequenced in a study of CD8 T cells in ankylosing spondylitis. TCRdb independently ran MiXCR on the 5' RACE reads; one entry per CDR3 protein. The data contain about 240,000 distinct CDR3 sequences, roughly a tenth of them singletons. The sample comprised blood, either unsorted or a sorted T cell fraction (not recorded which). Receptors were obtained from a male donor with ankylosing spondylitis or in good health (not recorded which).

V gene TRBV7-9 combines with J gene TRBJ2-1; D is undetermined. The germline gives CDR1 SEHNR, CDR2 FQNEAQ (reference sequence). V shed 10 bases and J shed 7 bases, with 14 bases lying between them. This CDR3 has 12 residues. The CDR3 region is CAIPFGVNEQFF. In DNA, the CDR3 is TGTGCCATTCCATTTGGGGTGAATGAGCAGTTCTTC.

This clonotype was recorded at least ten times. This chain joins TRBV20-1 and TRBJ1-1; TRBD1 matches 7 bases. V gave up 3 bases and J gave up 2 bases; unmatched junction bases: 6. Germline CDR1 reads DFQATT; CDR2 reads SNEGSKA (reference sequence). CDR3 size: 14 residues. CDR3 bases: TGCAGTGCTAGTTCGGGGACAGTAAACACTGAAGCTTTCTTT. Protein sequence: CSASSGTVNTEAFF.

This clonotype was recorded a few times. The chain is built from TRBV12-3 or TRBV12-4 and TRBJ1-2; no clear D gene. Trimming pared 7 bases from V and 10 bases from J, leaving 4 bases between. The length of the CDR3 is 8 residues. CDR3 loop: CASTPYTF. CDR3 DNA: TGTGCCAGCACCCCCTACACCTTC.

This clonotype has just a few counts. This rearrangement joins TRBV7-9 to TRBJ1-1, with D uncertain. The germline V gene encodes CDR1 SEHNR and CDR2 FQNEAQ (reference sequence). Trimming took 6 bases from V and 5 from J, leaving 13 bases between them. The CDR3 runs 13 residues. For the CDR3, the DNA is TGTGCCAGCAGGTCCGGGGATCCGACTGAAGCTTTCTTT. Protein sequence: CASRSGDPTEAFF.

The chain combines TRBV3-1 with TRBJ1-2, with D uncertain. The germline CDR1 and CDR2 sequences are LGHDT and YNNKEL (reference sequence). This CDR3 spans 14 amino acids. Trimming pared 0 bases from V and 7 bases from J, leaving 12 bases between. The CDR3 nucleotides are TGTGCCAGCAGCCAAGAGGACCGGACGGGTGGCTACACCTTC. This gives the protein CASSQEDRTGGYTF.

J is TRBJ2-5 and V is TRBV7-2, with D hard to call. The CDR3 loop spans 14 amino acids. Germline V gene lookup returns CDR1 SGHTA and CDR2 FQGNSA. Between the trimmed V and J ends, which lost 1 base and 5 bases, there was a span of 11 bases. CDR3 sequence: CASSLGVFEETQYF. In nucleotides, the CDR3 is TGTGCCAGCAGCTTAGGGGTATTTGAGGAGACCCAGTACTTC.

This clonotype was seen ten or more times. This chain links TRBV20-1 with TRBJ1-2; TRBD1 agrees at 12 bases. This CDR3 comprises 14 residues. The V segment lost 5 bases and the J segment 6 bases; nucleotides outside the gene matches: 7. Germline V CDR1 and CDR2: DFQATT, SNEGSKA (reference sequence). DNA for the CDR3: TGCAGTGCTCACGCCGGGACAGGGGGCCATGGCTACACCTTC. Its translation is CSAHAGTGGHGYTF.

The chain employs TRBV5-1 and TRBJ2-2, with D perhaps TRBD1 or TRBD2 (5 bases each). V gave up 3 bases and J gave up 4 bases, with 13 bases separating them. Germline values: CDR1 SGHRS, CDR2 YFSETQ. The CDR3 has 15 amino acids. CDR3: CASSSRQGPTGELFF. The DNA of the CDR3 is TGCGCCAGCAGCTCACGTCAGGGACCCACCGGGGAGCTGTTTTTT.

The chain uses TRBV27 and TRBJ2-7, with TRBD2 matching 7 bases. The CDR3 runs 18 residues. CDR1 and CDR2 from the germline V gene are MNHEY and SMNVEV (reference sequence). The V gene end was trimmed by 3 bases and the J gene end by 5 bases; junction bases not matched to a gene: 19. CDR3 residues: CASSFFALRAGARDEQYF. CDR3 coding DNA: TGTGCCAGCAGTTTTTTTGCCTTGAGGGCGGGAGCGCGGGACGAGCAGTACTTC.

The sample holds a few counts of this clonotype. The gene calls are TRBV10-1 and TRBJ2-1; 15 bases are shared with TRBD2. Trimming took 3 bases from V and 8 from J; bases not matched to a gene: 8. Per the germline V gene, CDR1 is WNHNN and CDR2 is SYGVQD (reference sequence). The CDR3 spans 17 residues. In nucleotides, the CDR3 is TGCGCCAGCAGTGACCCGGGACTAGCGGGAGGTGGCGATGAGCAGTTCTTC. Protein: CASSDPGLAGGGDEQFF.

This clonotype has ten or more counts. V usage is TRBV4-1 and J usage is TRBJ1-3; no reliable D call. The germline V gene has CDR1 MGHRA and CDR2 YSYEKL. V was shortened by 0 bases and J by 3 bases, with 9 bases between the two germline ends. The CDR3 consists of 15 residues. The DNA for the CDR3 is TGCGCCAGCAGCCAAGATCGCGGATATGGAAACACCATATATTTT. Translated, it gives CASSQDRGYGNTIYF.

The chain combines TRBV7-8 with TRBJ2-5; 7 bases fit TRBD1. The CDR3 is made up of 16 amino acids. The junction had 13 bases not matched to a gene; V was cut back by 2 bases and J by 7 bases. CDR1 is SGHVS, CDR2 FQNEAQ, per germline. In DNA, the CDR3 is TGTGCCAGCAGCTTACCCCCGGGACAGATTTGGACGACCCAGTACTTC. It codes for CASSLPPGQIWTTQYF.

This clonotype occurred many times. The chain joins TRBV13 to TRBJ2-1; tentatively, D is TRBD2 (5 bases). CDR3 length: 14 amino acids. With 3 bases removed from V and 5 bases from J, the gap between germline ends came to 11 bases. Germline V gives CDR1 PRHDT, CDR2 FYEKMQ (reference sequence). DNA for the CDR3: TGTGCCAGCAGCTTGGCTAGCCCCCACAATGAGCAGTTCTTC. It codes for CASSLASPHNEQFF.

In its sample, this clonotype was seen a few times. CDR3 in DNA: TGTGCCAGCAGCCAGGGACTAGCGGGGTCCGCCTTTTACAATGAGCAGTTCTTC. This translates into CASSQGLAGSAFYNEQFF. This rearrangement joins TRBV11-1 to TRBJ2-1, with 13 bases fitting TRBD2. The trim removed 5 bases at V and 4 bases at J, leaving 11 bases unmatched. The CDR3 loop spans 18 amino acids. Germline V lookup: CDR1 SGHAT, CDR2 FQDESV (reference sequence).

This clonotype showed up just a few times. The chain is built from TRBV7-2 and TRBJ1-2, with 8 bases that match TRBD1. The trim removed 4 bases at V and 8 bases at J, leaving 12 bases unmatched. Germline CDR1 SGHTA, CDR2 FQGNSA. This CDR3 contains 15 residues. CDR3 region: CASSSVAGGERGYTF. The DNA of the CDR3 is TGTGCCAGCAGCTCGGTGGCAGGGGGCGAAAGAGGCTACACCTTC. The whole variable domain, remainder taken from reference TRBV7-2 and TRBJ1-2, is GAGVSQSPSNKVTEKGKDVELRCDPISGHTALYWYRQSLGQGLEFLIYFQGNSAPDKSGLPSDRFSAERTGGSVSTLTIQRTQQEDSAVYLCASSSVAGGERGYTFGSGTRLTVV.

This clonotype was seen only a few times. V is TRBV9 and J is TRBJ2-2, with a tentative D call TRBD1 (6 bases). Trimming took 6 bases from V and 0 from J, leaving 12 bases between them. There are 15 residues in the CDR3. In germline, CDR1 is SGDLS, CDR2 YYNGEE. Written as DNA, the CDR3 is TGTGCCAGCACCTCCGGGACAACGAACACCGGGGAGCTGTTTTTT. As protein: CASTSGTTNTGELFF.

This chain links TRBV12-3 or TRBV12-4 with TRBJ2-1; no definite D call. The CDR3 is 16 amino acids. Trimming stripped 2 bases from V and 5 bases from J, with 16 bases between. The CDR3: CASSLTPGLNHNEQFF. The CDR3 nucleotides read TGTGCCAGCAGTTTAACCCCCGGTTTAAATCACAATGAGCAGTTCTTC.

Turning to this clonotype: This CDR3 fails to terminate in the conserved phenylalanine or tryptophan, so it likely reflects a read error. Written as DNA, the CDR3 is TGCAGTGCTGAGAGTCGCGGGGGCTCCGAAGACGAGCAGTACTCC. Encoded protein: CSAESRGGSEDEQYS. The chain links TRBV20-1 to TRBJ2-7; tentatively, D is TRBD2 (7 bases). This CDR3 contains 15 residues. The V and J ends lost 5 bases and 5 bases respectively, with 22 bases between them. Germline values: CDR1 DFQATT, CDR2 SNEGSKA (reference sequence).

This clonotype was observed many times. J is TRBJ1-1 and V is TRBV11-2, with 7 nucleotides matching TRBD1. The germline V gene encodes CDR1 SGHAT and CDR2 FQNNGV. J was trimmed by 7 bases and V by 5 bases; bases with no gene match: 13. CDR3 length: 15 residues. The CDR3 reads CASSHWSGGTLEAFF. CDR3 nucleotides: TGTGCCAGCAGCCATTGGTCAGGGGGTACCCTTGAAGCTTTCTTT. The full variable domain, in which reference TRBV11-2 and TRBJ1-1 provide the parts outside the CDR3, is EAGVAQSPRYKIIEKRQSVAFWCNPISGHATLYWYQQILGQGPKLLIQFQNNGVVDDSQLPKDRFSAERLKGVDSTLKIQPAKLEDSAVYLCASSHWSGGTLEAFFGQGTRLTVV.

In nucleotides, the CDR3 is TGTGCCAGCAGCTTAGCATACGTCACCGGGGAGCTGTTTTTT. This sequence encodes CASSLAYVTGELFF. The rearrangement links TRBV7-9 to TRBJ2-2; D not certain. Trimming took off 0 bases at V and 4 bases at J, with 6 bases between the two ends. The germline gives CDR1 SEHNR, CDR2 FQNEAQ (reference sequence). CDR3 length: 14 residues.

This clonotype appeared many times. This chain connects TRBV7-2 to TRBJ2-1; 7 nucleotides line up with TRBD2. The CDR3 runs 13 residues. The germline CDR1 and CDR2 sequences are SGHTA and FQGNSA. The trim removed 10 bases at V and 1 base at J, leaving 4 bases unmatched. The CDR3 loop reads CANQLASYNEQFF. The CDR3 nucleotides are TGTGCCAACCAACTAGCGTCCTACAATGAGCAGTTCTTC.

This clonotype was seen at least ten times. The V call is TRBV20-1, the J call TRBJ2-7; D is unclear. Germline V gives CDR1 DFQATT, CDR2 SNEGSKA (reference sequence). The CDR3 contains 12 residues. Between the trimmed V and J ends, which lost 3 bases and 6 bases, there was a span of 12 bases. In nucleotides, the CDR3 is TGCAGTGCTAGGGCCGCCTGGGGCGAGCAGTACTTC. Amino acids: CSARAAWGEQYF.

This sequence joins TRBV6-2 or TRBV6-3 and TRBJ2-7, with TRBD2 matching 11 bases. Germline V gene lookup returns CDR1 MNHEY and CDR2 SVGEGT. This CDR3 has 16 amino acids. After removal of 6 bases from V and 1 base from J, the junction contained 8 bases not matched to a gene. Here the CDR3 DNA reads TGTGCCAGCAGGGCCGCTAGCGGGGGGACGTCCTACGAGCAGTACTTC. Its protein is CASRAASGGTSYEQYF.

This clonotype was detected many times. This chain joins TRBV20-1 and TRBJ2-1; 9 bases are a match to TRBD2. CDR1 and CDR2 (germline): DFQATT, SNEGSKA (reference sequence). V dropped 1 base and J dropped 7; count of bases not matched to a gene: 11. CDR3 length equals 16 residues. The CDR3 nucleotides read TGCAGTGCTAGAGTGTTCGGACTAGCGCTGGAGAATGAGCAGTTCTTC. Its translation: CSARVFGLALENEQFF.

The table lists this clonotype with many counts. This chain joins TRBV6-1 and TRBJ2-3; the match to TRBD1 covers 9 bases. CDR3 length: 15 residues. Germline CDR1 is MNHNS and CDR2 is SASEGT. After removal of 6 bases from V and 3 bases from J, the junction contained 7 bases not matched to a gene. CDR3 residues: CASRFQDRGTDTQYF. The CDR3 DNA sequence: TGTGCCAGCAGGTTCCAGGACAGGGGAACAGATACGCAGTATTTT.